This is a list of T cell receptor beta chains from one sample in a study of cytomegalovirus exposure and HLA in healthy donors. The assay was immunoSEQ multiplex PCR, and TCRdb's table has in-frame clones only and misses some. The repertoire holds 200,000 to 250,000 clones, with over 60% as singletons. Sequenced sample: PBMCs. Receptor source: a young man in good health and CMV-seronegative. CDR3s include the opening cysteine and the closing phenylalanine or tryptophan. Size values are once, few and many counts, or a class for expanded clones, and some rows have none.

CASSSNRGNEQFF	13	TRBJ2-1	TRBV13	NA
CASSFGLPRDEQYF	14	TRBJ2-7	TRBV5-4	NA
CASSLLGAHLRQYF	14	TRBJ2-7	TRBV28	NA
CASSQPDRQNEKLFF	15	TRBJ1-4	TRBV4-1	NA
CASSRGRGRPDTQYF	15	TRBJ2-3	TRBV6-5	NA
CASSPGLAPSTDTQYF	16	TRBJ2-3	TRBV5-4	NA
CASSVVPFSYQETQYF	16	TRBJ2-5	TRBV9	once
CASSLRQDTDTQYF	14	TRBJ2-3	TRBV7-9	few
CASSDRDRGRRHTEAFF	17	TRBJ1-1	TRBV2	NA
CASSPGQAQETQYF	14	TRBJ2-5	TRBV7-8	few
CASSAPDRGNYGYTF	15	TRBJ1-2	TRBV4-1	NA
CASSLITSLVAGDNEQFF	18	TRBJ2-1	TRBV11-2	NA
CASSWRERADTQYF	14	TRBJ2-3	TRBV7-8	NA
CASSREEGPAFF	12	TRBJ1-1	TRBV5-4	once
CASSFRDRAYNEQFF	15	TRBJ2-1	TRBV5-1	NA
CATTPNYNEQFF	12	TRBJ2-1	TRBV10-3	NA
CASSTKTGGNTEAFF	15	TRBJ1-1	TRBV19	NA
CASSSPDGGYTEAFF	15	TRBJ1-1	TRBV6-6	NA
CASQEAASYEQYF	13	TRBJ2-7	TRBV2	NA
CASRASWGRAYTDTQYF	17	TRBJ2-3	TRBV5-6	once
CASSLARLTSTDTQYF	16	TRBJ2-3	TRBV7-9	NA
CASAARNYGYTF	12	TRBJ1-2	TRBV2	NA
CASWGHIYGYTF	12	TRBJ1-2	TRBV5-5	once
CASSLGRVNTIYF	13	TRBJ1-3	TRBV28	once
CASSLGAQETQYF	13	TRBJ2-5	TRBV25-1	few
CASSSTGTAYEQYF	14	TRBJ2-7	TRBV6-1	NA
CASSPFVADTQYF	13	TRBJ2-3	TRBV18	NA
CASSGGTSLSGEQYF	15	TRBJ2-7	TRBV10-1	NA
CAWSVGTGGSDEQYF	15	TRBJ2-7	TRBV30	NA
CASSLMAGSYEQYF	14	TRBJ2-7	TRBV5-1	NA
CAWSGFRTSGGVYNEQFF	18	TRBJ2-1	TRBV30	NA
CASSSQGGGYQYF	13	TRBJ2-5	TRBV7-7	once
CASSWGGGPTDTQYF	15	TRBJ2-3	TRBV11-2	NA
CASSVELAGGNEQFF	15	TRBJ2-1	TRBV9	NA
CASSGQGGNQPQHF	14	TRBJ1-5	TRBV2	NA
CASSFTVRTSGSYNEQFF	18	TRBJ2-1	TRBV11-2	NA
CASSPQDRNTGELFF	15	TRBJ2-2	TRBV19	NA
CASSLSGTSKETQYF	15	TRBJ2-5	TRBV7-3	NA